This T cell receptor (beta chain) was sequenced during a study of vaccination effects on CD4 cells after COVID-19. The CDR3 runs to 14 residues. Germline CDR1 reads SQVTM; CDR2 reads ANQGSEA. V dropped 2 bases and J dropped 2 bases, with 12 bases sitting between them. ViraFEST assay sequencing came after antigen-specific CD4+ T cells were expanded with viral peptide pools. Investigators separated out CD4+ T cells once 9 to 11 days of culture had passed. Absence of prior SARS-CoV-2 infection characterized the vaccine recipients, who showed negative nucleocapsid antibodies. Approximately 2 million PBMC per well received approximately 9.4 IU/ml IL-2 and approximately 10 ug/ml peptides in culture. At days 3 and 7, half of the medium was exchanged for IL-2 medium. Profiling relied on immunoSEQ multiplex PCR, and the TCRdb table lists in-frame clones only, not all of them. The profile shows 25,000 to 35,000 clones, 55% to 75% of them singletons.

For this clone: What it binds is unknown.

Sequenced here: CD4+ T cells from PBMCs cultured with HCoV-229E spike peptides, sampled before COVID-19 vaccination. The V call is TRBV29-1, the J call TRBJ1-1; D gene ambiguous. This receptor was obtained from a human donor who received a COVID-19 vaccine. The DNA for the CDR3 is TGCAGCGTTGAATTTCTCGTCCCCAACACTGAAGCTTTCTTT. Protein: CSVEFLVPNTEAFF.